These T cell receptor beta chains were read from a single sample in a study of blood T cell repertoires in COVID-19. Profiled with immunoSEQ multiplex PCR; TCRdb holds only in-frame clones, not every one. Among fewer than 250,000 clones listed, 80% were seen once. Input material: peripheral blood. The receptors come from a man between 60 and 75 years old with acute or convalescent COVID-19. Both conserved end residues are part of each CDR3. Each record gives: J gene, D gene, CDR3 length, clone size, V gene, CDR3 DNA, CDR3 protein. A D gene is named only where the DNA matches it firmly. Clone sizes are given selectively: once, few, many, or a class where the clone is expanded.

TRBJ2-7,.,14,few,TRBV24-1,TGTGCCACCAGTCCCGGGACACTTTCCTACGAGCAGTACTTC,CATSPGTLSYEQYF
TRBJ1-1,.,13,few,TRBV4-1,TGCGCCAGCAGCCCGTCTATGAACACTGAAGCTTTCTTT,CASSPSMNTEAFF
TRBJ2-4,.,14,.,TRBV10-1,TGCGCCAGCAGTCGTAGCCCAAACGGCAACATTCAGTACTTC,CASSRSPNGNIQYF
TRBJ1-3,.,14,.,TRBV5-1,TGCGCCAGCAGCCTTCAGGCCCCCGGAAACACCATATATTTT,CASSLQAPGNTIYF
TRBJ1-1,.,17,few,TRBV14,TGTGCCAGCAGCCCATCCACCTCGACAGCCCCGAACACTGAAGCTTTCTTT,CASSPSTSTAPNTEAFF
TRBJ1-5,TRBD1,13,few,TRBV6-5,TGTGCCAGCAGTACGCAGGGGGGTCAGCCCCAGCATTTT,CASSTQGGQPQHF
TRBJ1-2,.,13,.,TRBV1,TGCACCAGCAGCCAAGACCCTTCCTATGGCTACACCTTC,CTSSQDPSYGYTF
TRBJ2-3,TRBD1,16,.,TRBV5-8,TGTGCCACCGCATTGGGGGTGAGGGGGCGGTTCGATACGCAGTATTTT,CATALGVRGRFDTQYF
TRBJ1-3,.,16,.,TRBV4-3,TGCGCCAGCAGCCAAGATTCTACCCGCGAAACGAACACCATATATTTT,CASSQDSTRETNTIYF
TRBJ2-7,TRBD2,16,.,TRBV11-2,TGTGCCAGCAGCTCGACTCGGACTAGCGGGATATACGAGCAGTACTTC,CASSSTRTSGIYEQYF
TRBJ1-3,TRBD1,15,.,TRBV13,TGTGCCAGCAGCTTAGGCGGGACAGGGGGAAACACCATATATTTT,CASSLGGTGGNTIYF
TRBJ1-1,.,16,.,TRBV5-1,TGCGCCAGCAGCTTGTCCCAGGGTTGGTTGAACACTGAAGCTTTCTTT,CASSLSQGWLNTEAFF
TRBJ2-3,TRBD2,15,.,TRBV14,TGTGCCAGCAGCCAAGGTAGCGGGTGGACAGATACGCAGTATTTT,CASSQGSGWTDTQYF
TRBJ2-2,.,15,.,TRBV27,TGTGCCAGCAGTTTATTGGGCAGAGACACCGGGGAGCTGTTTTTT,CASSLLGRDTGELFF
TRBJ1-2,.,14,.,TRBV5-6,TGTGCCAGCAGCCGGGGGGTAACAGGAGGAGGCTACACCTTC,CASSRGVTGGGYTF
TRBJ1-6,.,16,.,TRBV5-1,TGCGCCAGCAGCTTAGGAGGGAGCTCCTATAATTCACCCCTCCACTTT,CASSLGGSSYNSPLHF